These 27 T cell receptor beta chains came from one sample sequenced in a study of T cells after posttransplantation cyclophosphamide. Method: immunoSEQ multiplex PCR; TCRdb's copy keeps in-frame clones and lacks some. The table lists about 41,000 clones, with no singletons. Sequences were obtained from PBMCs. The receptors were sampled from a man under 40 in good health and a related stem cell transplant donor.

This clone was observed at least ten times. The chain uses TRBV12-3 or TRBV12-4 and TRBJ1-1; 11 nucleotides line up with TRBD1. The CDR3 totals 14 residues. V was clipped by 2 bases and J by 6 bases; unmatched bases: 2. CDR3 region: CASSLLGQGAEAFF. The CDR3 coding sequence is TGTGCCAGCAGTTTATTGGGACAGGGGGCTGAAGCTTTCTTT.

This clone was observed many times. The V and J genes are TRBV12-3 or TRBV12-4 and TRBJ2-1; 7 nucleotides align to TRBD2. The CDR3 extends over 15 amino acids. V shed 4 bases, J shed 9 bases, and the junction held 12 bases outside the gene matches. The CDR3 DNA reads as TGTGCCAGCAGTTCCAACCCGGGAGGTCGGGGTGAGCAGTTCTTC. Encoded protein: CASSSNPGGRGEQFF.

Many counts were recorded for this clone. Sequence at one end of the junction differs from germline and may be a read error. The V gene is TRBV14, the J gene TRBJ1-1; D remains ambiguous. Germline V lookup: CDR1 SGHDN, CDR2 FVKESK. This CDR3 is 12 amino acids long. The CDR3 loop is CASSQDGSRLIF. The CDR3 nucleotides read TGTGCCAGCAGCCAAGACGGCAGCCGACTGATTTTT.

At least ten counts were recorded for this clone. This sequence joins TRBV4-1 and TRBJ2-4; 7 positions agree with TRBD2. The CDR3 has 17 residues. V lost 0 bases, J lost 6 bases, and 11 bases stayed unmatched. CDR1 MGHRA and CDR2 YSYEKL come from the germline V gene. CDR3 in amino acids: CASSQDGGGGGRNIQYF. The CDR3 bases are TGCGCCAGCAGCCAAGACGGAGGCGGGGGTGGGAGAAACATTCAGTACTTC.

This clone was detected ten times or more. The V call is TRBV6-5, the J call TRBJ1-2; D perhaps matches TRBD1 (6 bases). CDR1 is MNHEY and CDR2 is SVGAGI in the germline V gene. Trimming removed 6 bases at V and 8 bases at J, with 19 bases between. This CDR3 has 14 amino acids. CDR3 DNA sequence: TGTGCCAGCAGCACCTCCCAGACAGGTAGAGGCTACACCTTC. Translating gives CASSTSQTGRGYTF.

This clone was recorded many times. The gene calls are TRBV15 and TRBJ1-1, with D perhaps matching TRBD1 (5 bases). This CDR3 spans 12 amino acids. CDR1 and CDR2 from the germline V gene are LNHNV and YYDKDF (reference sequence). V lost 5 bases, J lost 8 bases, and 12 bases lay in between. The CDR3 here is CATSGRVGEAFF. DNA of the CDR3: TGTGCCACCAGCGGCAGGGTAGGCGAAGCTTTCTTT.

There are many counts of this clone. The chain employs TRBV19 and TRBJ1-2; TRBD1 aligns across 8 bases. Germline-derived CDR1 and CDR2 are LNHDA and SQIVND (reference sequence). The CDR3 loop spans 16 amino acids. V trimming: 5 bases; J trimming: 2 bases; junction bases outside the gene matches: 10. This chain's CDR3 is CASSQRQGRLNYGYTF. The DNA of the CDR3 is TGTGCCAGTAGTCAACGACAGGGGAGATTGAACTATGGCTACACCTTC.

This clone was detected only a few times. The chain is built from TRBV7-6 and TRBJ2-6; TRBD2 might be the D (6 bases). Trimming took off 4 bases at V and 4 bases at J, with 17 bases between the two ends. Germline V gives CDR1 SGHVS, CDR2 FNYEAQ. The CDR3 covers 17 residues. The CDR3 bases are TGTGCCAGCAGCTCAGCCCGAAAGGCGGGAGGGGCCAACGTCCTGACTTTC. Protein sequence: CASSSARKAGGANVLTF.

Many counts were recorded for this clone. The J gene is TRBJ2-7, the V gene TRBV5-4; possible D gene TRBD2, 6 bases. Deletions cut 6 bases from V and 3 bases from J, with 16 bases between. There are 14 residues in the CDR3. Germline lookup yields CDR1 SGHNT and CDR2 YYREEE (reference sequence). CDR3 bases: TGTGCCAGCACCAAAGAGGGCGGGGTCTACGAGCAGTACTTC. Its translation is CASTKEGGVYEQYF.

V usage is TRBV2 and J usage is TRBJ1-5; possibly TRBD1 for D (5 bases). With 0 bases removed from V and 2 bases from J, the gap between germline ends came to 8 bases. This CDR3 contains 15 residues. Germline CDR1 SNHLY, CDR2 FYNNEI. CDR3 protein: CASSEAVTGNQPQHF. The CDR3 nucleotides are TGTGCCAGCAGTGAAGCCGTGACAGGCAATCAGCCCCAGCATTTT.

This clone has ten or more counts. The chain combines TRBV25-1 with TRBJ2-7; 7 positions agree with TRBD1. CDR1 and CDR2 from the germline V gene are MGHDK and SYGVNS. V gave up 8 bases and J gave up 0 bases; unmatched junction bases: 4. The CDR3 sequence is 13 residues long. CDR3 protein: CASRRDSSYEQYF. CDR3 bases: TGTGCCAGCCGTCGGGACAGCTCCTACGAGCAGTACTTC.

This clone turned up a few times. J is TRBJ1-5 and V is TRBV28; 12 bases are shared with TRBD1. CDR1 and CDR2 from the germline V gene are MDHEN and SYDVKM. The V gene end was trimmed by 5 bases and the J gene end by 6 bases; junction bases not matched to a gene: 5. There are 15 residues in the CDR3. CDR3 residues: CASSTGTGGSQPQHF. The CDR3 DNA sequence: TGTGCCAGCAGTACCGGGACAGGGGGCAGTCAGCCCCAGCATTTT.

There are many counts of this clone. This chain connects TRBV5-6 to TRBJ1-2; D is possibly TRBD1 (6 bases). This CDR3 is 13 amino acids long. With 0 bases removed from V and 8 bases from J, the gap between germline ends came to 11 bases. CDR1 SGHDT and CDR2 YYEEEE come from the germline V gene. CDR3 coding DNA: TGTGCCAGCAGCTTGGCTGGGGGCGAAGGCTACACCTTC. Protein sequence: CASSLAGGEGYTF.

This clone was detected ten times or more. V usage is TRBV7-9 and J usage is TRBJ1-4; 7 nucleotides line up with TRBD1. The germline V gene encodes CDR1 SEHNR and CDR2 FQNEAQ (reference sequence). The CDR3 runs to 15 residues. Trimming took 5 bases from V and 10 from J; bases not matched to a gene: 13. Here the CDR3 DNA reads TGTGCCAGCAGCCCGCAGACAGGGAGGGGAGGAAAACTGTTTTTT. Translation gives CASSPQTGRGGKLFF.

This clone was counted many times. The CDR3 spells CASSWGQAGTEAFF. CDR3 bases: TGTGCCAGCAGCTGGGGACAGGCAGGAACTGAAGCTTTCTTT. V gene TRBV7-9 combines with J gene TRBJ1-1; 8 bases are a match to TRBD1. J was trimmed by 5 bases and V by 4 bases; bases with no gene match: 6. The CDR3 is made up of 14 amino acids. CDR1 is SEHNR, CDR2 FQNEAQ, per germline (reference sequence).

This clone has at least ten counts. The rearrangement joins TRBV6-2 or TRBV6-3 to TRBJ2-3; 7 nucleotides line up with TRBD2. The CDR3 length is 14 residues. The V gene end was trimmed by 8 bases and the J gene end by 3 bases; junction bases not matched to a gene: 8. Germline V lookup: CDR1 MNHEY, CDR2 SVGEGT. The CDR3 DNA sequence: TGTGCCAGCGGGGAGGGGATTCTGACAGATACGCAGTATTTT. As protein: CASGEGILTDTQYF.

This clone was counted ten times or more. The V and J genes are TRBV6-6 and TRBJ2-7, with a weak D call TRBD1 (5 bases). Trimming shortened V by 4 bases and J by 5 bases, and 12 bases separated the two germline ends. Germline V gene sequence: CDR1 MNHNY, CDR2 SVGAGI (reference sequence). This CDR3 comprises 13 residues. The CDR3 spells CASSSQGLDEQYF. The CDR3 DNA reads as TGTGCCAGCAGTTCCCAGGGTTTGGACGAGCAGTACTTC.

Many counts were recorded for this clone. This chain uses TRBV2 with TRBJ1-5, with D unresolved. The CDR3 covers 14 residues. Germline-derived CDR1 and CDR2 are SNHLY and FYNNEI. The V gene lost 8 bases and the J gene lost 3 bases, with 14 bases spanning the gap. The CDR3 is CASCHDKNNQPQHF. The CDR3, as DNA: TGTGCCAGCTGCCATGACAAGAACAATCAGCCCCAGCATTTT.

The CDR3, as DNA: TGTGCCACCAGCAGAGATACAGGGGATTCACCCCTCCACTTT. Protein: CATSRDTGDSPLHF. The chain is built from TRBV15 and TRBJ1-6; 7 bases match TRBD1. Germline assignment: CDR1 LNHNV and CDR2 YYDKDF (reference sequence). V gave up 0 bases and J gave up 8 bases; unmatched junction bases: 1. The length of the CDR3 is 14 residues.

This clone has at least ten counts. The V call is TRBV7-2, the J call TRBJ1-5; D might be TRBD1 (6 bases). Trimming took off 5 bases at V and 3 bases at J, with 11 bases between the two ends. Germline V gene lookup returns CDR1 SGHTA and CDR2 FQGNSA. This CDR3 is 14 amino acids long. The CDR3 loop is CASSQTGLNQPQHF. The CDR3 DNA reads TGTGCCAGCAGCCAGACAGGTCTCAATCAGCCCCAGCATTTT.

In its sample, this clone was seen many times. V gene TRBV19 combines with J gene TRBJ1-1, with 10 bases matching TRBD1. The CDR3 is 17 residues long. CDR1 LNHDA and CDR2 SQIVND come from the germline V gene (reference sequence). V was pared by 6 bases and J by 3 bases, with 13 bases of the junction left unmatched. The CDR3 coding sequence is TGTGCCAGTAGCCTCGGGACAGGGGAATTTAAGGACACTGAAGCTTTCTTT. Amino acids: CASSLGTGEFKDTEAFF.

This clone has ten or more counts. The gene calls are TRBV7-8 and TRBJ2-1, with D tentatively TRBD2 (5 bases). CDR1 and CDR2 (germline): SGHVS, FQNEAQ. This CDR3 spans 16 amino acids. The ends were cut back, 1 base at V and 3 bases at J, with 13 bases in the middle. Here the CDR3 DNA reads TGTGCCAGCAGCTTAGTGAGGCTAGCCCTCTACAATGAGCAGTTCTTC. It is translated as CASSLVRLALYNEQFF.

This clone was seen many times. The CDR3 here is CASGLGQGAENSPLHF. In DNA form, the CDR3 reads TGTGCTAGTGGTTTGGGACAGGGGGCGGAAAATTCACCCCTCCACTTT. The chain is built from TRBV12-5 and TRBJ1-6; 10 bases line up with TRBD1. This CDR3 comprises 16 residues. V shed 1 base, J shed 7 bases, and the junction held 4 bases outside the gene matches. Per germline, CDR1 LGHNT and CDR2 FRNRAP.

This clone was found many times. The rearrangement uses TRBV2 and TRBJ2-3; TRBD2 matches at 10 bases. The germline V gene has CDR1 SNHLY and CDR2 FYNNEI. This CDR3 region has 14 residues. V shed 5 bases, J shed 5 bases, and the junction held 4 bases outside the gene matches. The CDR3 bases are TGTGCCAGCAGTCCCCGACTAGCGGGAGATACGCAGTATTTT. Translation: CASSPRLAGDTQYF.

This clone was observed at least ten times. The chain is built from TRBV12-3 or TRBV12-4 and TRBJ1-3, with TRBD1 matching 8 bases. V gave up 3 bases and J gave up 1 base; unmatched junction bases: 2. The CDR3 has 15 amino acids. The CDR3: CASSLRTGSGNTIYF. In DNA, the CDR3 is TGTGCCAGCAGTTTGAGGACAGGGTCTGGAAACACCATATATTTT.

This clone has a count of ten or more. V gene TRBV25-1 combines with J gene TRBJ1-4; possible D gene TRBD1, 6 bases. Trimming shortened V by 1 base and J by 3 bases, and 6 bases separated the two germline ends. CDR1 is MGHDK, CDR2 SYGVNS, per germline. CDR3 length: 14 residues. CDR3 loop: CASSEWTANEKLFF. CDR3 bases: TGTGCCAGCAGTGAATGGACAGCTAATGAAAAACTGTTTTTT. The entire variable domain, with the rest obtained from reference TRBV25-1 and TRBJ1-4, is as follows: EADIYQTPRYLVIGTGKKITLECSQTMGHDKMYWYQQDPGMELHLIHYSYGVNSTEKGDLSSESTVSRIRTEHFPLTLESARPSHTSQYLCASSEWTANEKLFFGSGTQLSVL.

In DNA form, the CDR3 reads TGCAGCGTTGGTGAACAGGGGTCCTATGGCTACACCTTC. Translation: CSVGEQGSYGYTF. This chain links TRBV29-1 with TRBJ1-2; the match to TRBD1 covers 7 bases. Germline V gene lookup returns CDR1 SQVTM and CDR2 ANQGSEA. This CDR3 is 13 amino acids long. Trimming removed 4 bases from V and 4 bases from J; junction bases left unmatched: 6.